A single sample gave rise to the 28 T cell receptor beta chains below, sequenced in a study of CD8+ T cells in alopecia areata. Treatment defined: oral pan-JAK inhibitor, 5-10 mg twice daily. Reverse transcribed after extraction, RNA yielded cDNA as the sequencing template. Using immunoSEQ multiplex PCR, the repertoire was profiled, and TCRdb retains in-frame clones only, with some absent. The sample consists of about 210,000 clones, more than 45% of them appearing once. The sample consisted of CD4+ T cells sorted from blood, taken at week 4, from a patient treated with tofacitinib. These receptors all stem from a human donor with alopecia areata.

The chain employs TRBV5-1 and TRBJ2-3, with 16 bases that match TRBD2. CDR1 SGHRS and CDR2 YFSETQ come from the germline V gene. The length of the CDR3 is 20 residues. Germline trimming cut 3 bases from V and 2 bases from J; bases unmatched to any gene: 12. The chain's CDR3 is CASSSGLAGGPNRNTDTQYF. CDR3 DNA: TGCGCCAGCAGCTCGGGACTAGCGGGGGGGCCCAATAGAAACACAGATACGCAGTATTTT.

This sequence joins TRBV30 and TRBJ1-1; D call uncertain. Trimming took 3 bases from V and 3 from J, leaving 11 bases between them. This CDR3 region has 13 residues. The germline V gene encodes CDR1 GTSNPN and CDR2 SVGIG (reference sequence). This CDR3 is CAWSTSVDTEAFF. The DNA of the CDR3 is TGTGCCTGGAGCACCAGCGTAGACACTGAAGCTTTCTTT.

The chain uses TRBV5-6 and TRBJ2-1, with 9 nucleotides matching TRBD2. This CDR3 is 16 amino acids long. Trimming removed 4 bases from V and 10 bases from J; junction bases left unmatched: 15. CDR1 SGHDT and CDR2 YYEEEE come from the germline V gene. In DNA, the CDR3 is TGTGCCAGCAGCCCTGACCTAGCGGGGTCCCTCGGGGAGCAGTTCTTC. Its protein is CASSPDLAGSLGEQFF.

This clone was recorded only once. The chain joins TRBV4-3 to TRBJ2-7; a possible D gene is TRBD2 (5 bases). The CDR3 sequence is 15 residues long. The V gene's germline CDR1 is LGHNA and CDR2 YSLEER. Trimming took off 0 bases at V and 1 base at J, with 10 bases between the two ends. CDR3 DNA sequence: TGCGCCAGCAGCCAAGATTTGAGGGATTCCTACGAGCAGTACTTC. Amino acids: CASSQDLRDSYEQYF.

V and J are TRBV9 and TRBJ1-1, with a tentative D call TRBD1 (6 bases). Looked up from germline, CDR1 is SGDLS and CDR2 is YYNGEE. The CDR3 is made up of 15 amino acids. V was cut by 4 bases and J by 0 bases, with 13 bases left in between. The CDR3 sequence is CASSPRTVMNTEAFF. CDR3 sequence (DNA): TGTGCCAGCAGCCCACGGACAGTGATGAACACTGAAGCTTTCTTT. Full variable domain (rest looked up from reference TRBV9 and TRBJ1-1): DSGVTQTPKHLITATGQRVTLRCSPRSGDLSVYWYQQSLDQGLQFLIQYYNGEERAKGNILERFSAQQFPDLHSELNLSSLELGDSALYFCASSPRTVMNTEAFFGQGTRLTVV.

Only a few counts were recorded for this clone. The chain has TRBV10-3 and TRBJ2-2; 8 nucleotides line up with TRBD1. V dropped 6 bases and J dropped 4; count of bases not matched to a gene: 10. Germline V CDR1 and CDR2: ENHRY, SYGVKD. The CDR3 is 16 amino acids. The CDR3 protein is CAISPGRGLSTGELFF. DNA for the CDR3: TGTGCCATCAGCCCTGGCAGGGGGCTTTCCACCGGGGAGCTGTTTTTT.

The chain carries TRBV4-3 and TRBJ1-5, with D uncertain. The ends were cut back, 1 base at V and 2 bases at J, with 9 bases in the middle. The CDR3 consists of 15 residues. CDR1 and CDR2 (germline): LGHNA, YSLEER. For the CDR3, the DNA is TGCGCCAGCAGCCAAGGACCCGGTGGCAATCAGCCCCAGCATTTT. Amino acid sequence: CASSQGPGGNQPQHF.

The chain recombines TRBV29-1 with TRBJ1-1; D may be TRBD1 (5 bases). The CDR3 contains 11 residues. Trimming cost V 3 bases and J 14 bases, with 16 bases left between them. Germline CDR1 reads SQVTM; CDR2 reads ANQGSEA. The CDR3 protein is CSVEGRARGFF. The DNA for the CDR3 is TGCAGCGTTGAGGGGCGGGCGCGGGGCTTCTTT.

This clone is medium-sized (0.01 to 0.1%) within its sample. The J gene is TRBJ1-1, the V gene TRBV14; a possible D gene is TRBD1 (5 bases). V lost 4 bases and J lost 7, with 16 bases in between. In germline, CDR1 is SGHDN, CDR2 FVKESK. This CDR3 has 14 amino acids. The CDR3 protein is CASSPRYGAVEAFF. The CDR3 coding sequence is TGTGCCAGCAGCCCCAGGTACGGGGCTGTTGAAGCTTTCTTT.

V and J are TRBV27 and TRBJ1-6; TRBD1 might be the D (6 bases). The CDR3 sequence is 16 residues long. Germline lookup yields CDR1 MNHEY and CDR2 SMNVEV (reference sequence). The germline V and J ends were trimmed by 2 bases and 5 bases, with 13 bases remaining between them. DNA of the CDR3: TGTGCCAGCAGTTTAAGACGACAGGCCAATAATTCACCCCTCCACTTT. Protein: CASSLRRQANNSPLHF.

V gene TRBV19 combines with J gene TRBJ2-7; no clear D. V dropped 9 bases and J dropped 7 bases, with 19 bases sitting between them. CDR3 length equals 13 residues. Germline V gene lookup returns CDR1 LNHDA and CDR2 SQIVND (reference sequence). Here the CDR3 DNA reads TGTGCCAGCCAAATGGATCGCTTGAGTGAGCAGTACTTC. Translating gives CASQMDRLSEQYF. Full variable domain (remainder filled in from reference TRBV19 and TRBJ2-7): DGGITQSPKYLFRKEGQNVTLSCEQNLNHDAMYWYRQDPGQGLRLIYYSQIVNDFQKGDIAEGYSVSREKKESFPLTVTSAQKNPTAFYLCASQMDRLSEQYFGPGTRLTVT.

The rearrangement uses TRBV29-1 and TRBJ1-4; D uncertain. Germline V gene lookup returns CDR1 SQVTM and CDR2 ANQGSEA. The CDR3 length is 13 residues. The V and J ends lost 4 bases and 5 bases respectively, with 11 bases between them. The CDR3 sequence is CSVASLANEKLFF. The CDR3 coding sequence is TGCAGCGTTGCGTCGCTCGCCAATGAAAAACTGTTTTTT.

The CDR3 region has the DNA TGCGCCAGCAGCTTGGCCGGGATACTCCATGGAAACACCATATATTTT. Translated: CASSLAGILHGNTIYF. The gene calls are TRBV5-1 and TRBJ1-3; D call uncertain. The CDR3 is 16 residues long. Trimming stripped 0 bases from V and 3 bases from J, with 13 bases between. Germline-derived CDR1 and CDR2 are SGHRS and YFSETQ.

The chain is built from TRBV29-1 and TRBJ1-2, with D perhaps matching TRBD1 (5 bases). CDR1 and CDR2 (germline): SQVTM, ANQGSEA. Between the trimmed V and J ends, which lost 4 bases and 6 bases, there was a span of 12 bases. The CDR3 is 12 residues long. The CDR3 nucleotides read TGCAGCGTTGCAGACGGGGCGCATGGCTACACCTTC. The encoded protein is CSVADGAHGYTF.

The table lists this clone with a few counts. V and J are TRBV15 and TRBJ2-1, with 8 bases matching TRBD2. Unmatched junction bases numbered 12, after V lost 1 base and J lost 7 bases. The CDR3 covers 17 residues. The germline gives CDR1 LNHNV, CDR2 YYDKDF (reference sequence). The CDR3 bases are TGTGCCACCAGCAGAGTGTTAGGACGGGGGGGCGGGAATGAGCAGTTCTTC. Its translation is CATSRVLGRGGGNEQFF.

For this clone: Other DNA sequences of this sample code for an identical CDR3. V usage is TRBV18 and J usage is TRBJ1-2; no clear D. Trimming took off 6 bases at V and 2 bases at J, with 10 bases between the two ends. The CDR3 spans 13 residues. Germline V gene lookup returns CDR1 KGHSH and CDR2 LQKENI. CDR3 in DNA: TGTGCCAGCTCTCAGACGGGCAACTATGGCTACACCTTC. Translating gives CASSQTGNYGYTF.

The chain is built from TRBV5-1 and TRBJ2-2; no clear D. V lost 1 base and J 0 bases, leaving 10 bases between the germline ends. CDR1 SGHRS and CDR2 YFSETQ come from the germline V gene. There are 16 residues in the CDR3. The CDR3 here is CASSLMARTNTGELFF. The CDR3 DNA reads TGCGCCAGCAGCTTGATGGCCAGGACGAACACCGGGGAGCTGTTTTTT.

The chain couples TRBV7-2 to TRBJ1-6; D remains ambiguous. The germline V gene has CDR1 SGHTA and CDR2 FQGNSA. The CDR3 covers 14 residues. Trimming shortened V by 1 base and J by 11 bases, and 12 bases separated the two germline ends. The CDR3 loop reads CASSLGHASTPLHF. DNA for the CDR3: TGTGCCAGCAGCTTAGGGCACGCCTCCACACCCCTCCACTTT.

This clone was seen a single time. This chain uses TRBV25-1 with TRBJ2-6; tentatively, D is TRBD2 (5 bases). The CDR3 runs 17 residues. The V end was cut by 4 bases, the J end by 2 bases, with 15 bases between. Germline values: CDR1 MGHDK, CDR2 SYGVNS. The CDR3 DNA follows: TGTGCCAGCAGTGTGTCCGGGGTTAAGGCTGGGGCCAACGTCCTGACTTTC. Its protein is CASSVSGVKAGANVLTF.

This chain connects TRBV7-2 to TRBJ1-1; possibly TRBD1 for D (5 bases). Germline-derived CDR1 and CDR2 are SGHTA and FQGNSA. CDR3 length: 14 amino acids. V dropped 3 bases and J dropped 4 bases, with 12 bases sitting between them. This CDR3 reads CASSFWRGGTEAFF. In DNA form, the CDR3 reads TGTGCCAGCAGCTTTTGGCGGGGGGGCACTGAAGCTTTCTTT.

The genes are TRBV7-8 and TRBJ2-7, with a possible D match to TRBD1 (5 bases). Germline lookup yields CDR1 SGHVS and CDR2 FQNEAQ. V lost 4 bases to trimming and J lost 0 bases, with 13 bases between them. The CDR3 length is 15 residues. In nucleotides, the CDR3 is TGTGCCAGCAGCTCCCAGGGTGTGGGCTCCTACGAGCAGTACTTC. Residues: CASSSQGVGSYEQYF.

The chain uses TRBV30 and TRBJ2-6; D may be TRBD1 (5 bases). This CDR3 has 14 residues. Per germline, CDR1 GTSNPN and CDR2 SVGIG (reference sequence). V was clipped by 4 bases and J by 1 base, with 8 bases between them. The CDR3 region is CAWNPGSGANVLTF. As DNA, the CDR3 is TGTGCCTGGAACCCAGGGTCTGGGGCCAACGTCCTGACTTTC.

This chain uses TRBV30 with TRBJ2-1, with TRBD2 identical over 10 bases. Germline assignment: CDR1 GTSNPN and CDR2 SVGIG (reference sequence). The CDR3 contains 15 residues. V trimming: 2 bases; J trimming: 3 bases; junction bases outside the gene matches: 4. The CDR3 sequence is CAWSSASGGYNEQFF. CDR3 bases: TGTGCCTGGAGTTCTGCTAGCGGGGGCTACAATGAGCAGTTCTTC.

The chain links TRBV9 to TRBJ2-1, with a weak D call TRBD2 (5 bases). This CDR3 region has 15 residues. V was shortened by 0 bases and J by 3 bases, with 10 bases between the two germline ends. In germline, CDR1 is SGDLS, CDR2 YYNGEE. The CDR3 DNA sequence: TGTGCCAGCAGCGTAGGGGCCGGGAACTACAATGAGCAGTTCTTC. This gives the protein CASSVGAGNYNEQFF.

The chain is built from TRBV19 and TRBJ1-1; D not certain. Per the germline V gene, CDR1 is LNHDA and CDR2 is SQIVND (reference sequence). The CDR3 consists of 14 residues. V was trimmed by 6 bases and J by 7 bases, leaving 18 bases between them. The CDR3 loop reads CASRLFGDISEAFF. DNA of the CDR3: TGTGCCAGTAGATTATTCGGTGATATCAGTGAAGCTTTCTTT.

The chain combines TRBV25-1 with TRBJ1-1, with 7 bases that match TRBD1. Germline V gene lookup returns CDR1 MGHDK and CDR2 SYGVNS. There are 12 residues in the CDR3. V dropped 4 bases and J dropped 6; count of bases not matched to a gene: 2. Here the CDR3 DNA reads TGTGCCAGCAGTGTCCAGGGGGCTGAAGCTTTCTTT. Translation gives CASSVQGAEAFF.

The chain uses TRBV30 and TRBJ2-7; D not certain. The CDR3 extends over 12 amino acids. Trimming took off 0 bases at V and 9 bases at J, with 12 bases between the two ends. Germline CDR1 GTSNPN, CDR2 SVGIG (reference sequence). CDR3 sequence: CAWSVFGSGQYF. CDR3 sequence (DNA): TGTGCCTGGAGTGTTTTTGGGTCAGGGCAGTACTTC. The entire variable domain, with the rest obtained from reference TRBV30 and TRBJ2-7, is as follows: SQTIHQWPATLVQPVGSPLSLECTVEGTSNPNLYWYRQAAGRGLQLLFYSVGIGQISSEVPQNLSASRPQDRQFILSSKKLLLSDSGFYLCAWSVFGSGQYFGPGTRLTVT.

This chain uses TRBV15 with TRBJ2-5; D is undetermined. V was trimmed by 0 bases and J by 1 base, leaving 12 bases between them. CDR1 and CDR2 (germline): LNHNV, YYDKDF (reference sequence). The CDR3 is 16 residues long. The CDR3 protein is CATSRDLVGSQETQYF. In DNA form, the CDR3 reads TGTGCCACCAGCAGAGATCTAGTGGGGTCCCAAGAGACCCAGTACTTC.